This T cell receptor (beta chain) was retrieved from a study of identical twins. Using its own MiXCR run on the 5' RACE reads, TCRdb lists one record per CDR3 protein. This table has roughly 700,000 distinct CDR3 sequences, 8.6% appearing once. This clonotype was detected only a few times. Its antigen is still unknown. Study results and caveats: The models systematically underestimated how much out-of-frame TCR alpha was shared in monozygotic twins. Sharing of beta out-of-frame sequences by twins showed a weaker excess.

CDR3 length: 13 residues. Germline V gives CDR1 SEHNR, CDR2 FQNEAQ (reference sequence). The V end was cut by 11 bases, the J end by 5 bases, with 15 bases between. The sample was also reused in another study, on yellow fever vaccine responses in identical twins.

Sequencing was performed on PBMCs. This chain joins TRBV7-9 and TRBJ2-2, with D perhaps given as TRBD1 or TRBD2 (6 bases each). This clonotype was sampled from a young woman in good health. CDR3 amino acids: CAGKGGPTGELFF. Here the CDR3 DNA reads TGTGCCGGCAAGGGGGGCCCGACCGGGGAGCTGTTTTTT. Supplemented by reference TRBV7-9 and TRBJ2-2, the full variable domain reads DTGVSQNPRHKITKRGQNVTFRCDPISEHNRLYWYRQTLGQGPEFLTYFQNEAQLEKSRLLSDRFSAERPKGSFSTLEIQRTEQGDSAMYLCAGKGGPTGELFFGEGSRLTVL.